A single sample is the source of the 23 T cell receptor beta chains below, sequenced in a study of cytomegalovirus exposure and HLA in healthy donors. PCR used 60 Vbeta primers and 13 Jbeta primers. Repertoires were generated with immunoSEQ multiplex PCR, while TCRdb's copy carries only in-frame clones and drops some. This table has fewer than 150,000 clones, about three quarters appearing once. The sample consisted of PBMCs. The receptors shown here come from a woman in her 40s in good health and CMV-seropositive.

The DNA for the CDR3 is TGTGCCAGCAGCGCGTTCGGTCAACTTGGCTATGGCTACACCTTC. This encodes CASSAFGQLGYGYTF. This sequence joins TRBV9 and TRBJ1-2; D not certain. V lost 3 bases and J 4 bases, leaving 16 bases between the germline ends. Germline CDR1 is SGDLS and CDR2 is YYNGEE. CDR3 length: 15 amino acids.

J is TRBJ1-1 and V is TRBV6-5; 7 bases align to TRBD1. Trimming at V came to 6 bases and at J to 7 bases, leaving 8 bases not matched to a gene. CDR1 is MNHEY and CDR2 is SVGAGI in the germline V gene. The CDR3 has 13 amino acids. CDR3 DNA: TGTGCCAGCAGACAGGGGACACTAGGTGAAGCTTTCTTT. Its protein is CASRQGTLGEAFF.

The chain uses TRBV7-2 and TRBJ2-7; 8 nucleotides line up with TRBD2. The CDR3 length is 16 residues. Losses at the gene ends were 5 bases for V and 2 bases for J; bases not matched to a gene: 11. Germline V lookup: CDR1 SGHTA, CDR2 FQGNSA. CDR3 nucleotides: TGTGCCAGCAGCCCCCAAGCTAGCGGGCAGCCCTACGAGCAGTACTTC. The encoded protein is CASSPQASGQPYEQYF.

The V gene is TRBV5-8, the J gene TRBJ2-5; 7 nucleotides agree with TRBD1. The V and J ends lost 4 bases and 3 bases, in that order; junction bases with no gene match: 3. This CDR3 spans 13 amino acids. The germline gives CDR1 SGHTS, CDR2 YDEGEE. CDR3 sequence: CASSPGQKETQYF. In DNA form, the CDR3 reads TGTGCCAGCAGCCCGGGACAGAAAGAGACCCAGTACTTC.

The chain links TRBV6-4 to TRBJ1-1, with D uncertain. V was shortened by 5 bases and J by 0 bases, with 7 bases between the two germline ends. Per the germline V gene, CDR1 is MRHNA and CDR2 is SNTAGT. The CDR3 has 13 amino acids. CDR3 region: CASSWTVNTEAFF. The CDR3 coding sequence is TGTGCCAGCAGTTGGACTGTGAACACTGAAGCTTTCTTT.

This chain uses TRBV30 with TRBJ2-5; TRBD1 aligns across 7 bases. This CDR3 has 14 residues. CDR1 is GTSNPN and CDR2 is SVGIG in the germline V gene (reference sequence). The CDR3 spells CALYETGPQETQYF. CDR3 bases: TGTGCGCTCTATGAGACAGGGCCCCAAGAGACCCAGTACTTC.

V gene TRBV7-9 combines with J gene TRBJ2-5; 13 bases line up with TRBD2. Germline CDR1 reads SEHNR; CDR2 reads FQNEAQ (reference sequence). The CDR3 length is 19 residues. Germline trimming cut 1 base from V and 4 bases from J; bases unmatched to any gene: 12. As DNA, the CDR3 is TGTGCCAGCAGCTTAGGGGATGGGACTAGCGGGGATCGGGGAGAGACCCAGTACTTC. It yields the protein CASSLGDGTSGDRGETQYF.

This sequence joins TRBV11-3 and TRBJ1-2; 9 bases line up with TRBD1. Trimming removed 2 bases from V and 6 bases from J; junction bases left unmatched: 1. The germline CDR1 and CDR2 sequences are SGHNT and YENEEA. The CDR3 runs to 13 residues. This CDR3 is CASSLRDRDGYTF. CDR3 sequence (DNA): TGTGCCAGCAGCTTAAGGGACAGGGATGGCTACACCTTC.

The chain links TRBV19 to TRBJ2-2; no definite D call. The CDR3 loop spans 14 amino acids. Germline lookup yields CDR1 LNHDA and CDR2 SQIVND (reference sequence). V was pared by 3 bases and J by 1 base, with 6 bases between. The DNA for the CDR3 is TGTGCCAGTAGTATGGGCAGGAACACCGGGGAGCTGTTTTTT. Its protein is CASSMGRNTGELFF.

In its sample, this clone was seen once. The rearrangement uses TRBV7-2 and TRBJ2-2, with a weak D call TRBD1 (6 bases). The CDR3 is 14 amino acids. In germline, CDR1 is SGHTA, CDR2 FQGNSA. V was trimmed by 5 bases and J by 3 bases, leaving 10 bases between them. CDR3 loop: CASSLNRDTGELFF. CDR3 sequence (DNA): TGTGCCAGCAGCCTTAACAGGGACACCGGGGAGCTGTTTTTT.

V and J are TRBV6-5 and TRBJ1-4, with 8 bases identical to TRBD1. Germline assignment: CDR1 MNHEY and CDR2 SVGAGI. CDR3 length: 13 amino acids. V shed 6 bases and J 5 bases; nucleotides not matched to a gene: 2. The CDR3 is CASRDRENEKLFF. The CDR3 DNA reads TGTGCCAGCAGGGACAGGGAGAATGAAAAACTGTTTTTT.

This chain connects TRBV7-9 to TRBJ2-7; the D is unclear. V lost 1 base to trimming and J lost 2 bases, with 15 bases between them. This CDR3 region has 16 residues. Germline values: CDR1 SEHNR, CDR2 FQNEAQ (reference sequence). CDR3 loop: CASSLVDSNYPYEQYF. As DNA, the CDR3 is TGTGCCAGCAGCTTAGTAGACTCCAACTATCCCTACGAGCAGTACTTC.

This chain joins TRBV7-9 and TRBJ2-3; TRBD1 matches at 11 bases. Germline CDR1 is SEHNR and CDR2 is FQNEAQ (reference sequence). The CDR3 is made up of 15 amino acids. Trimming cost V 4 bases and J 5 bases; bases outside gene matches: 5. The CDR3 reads CASSSGTGGGDTQYF. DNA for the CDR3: TGTGCCAGCAGCTCCGGGACAGGGGGAGGAGATACGCAGTATTTT.

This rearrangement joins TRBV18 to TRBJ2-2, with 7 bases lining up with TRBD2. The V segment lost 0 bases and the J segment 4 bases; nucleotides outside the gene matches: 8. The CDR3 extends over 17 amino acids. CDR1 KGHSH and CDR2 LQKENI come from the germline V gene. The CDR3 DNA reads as TGTGCCAGCTCACCACCGGCCAGCGGGAAGGTCACCGGGGAGCTGTTTTTT. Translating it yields CASSPPASGKVTGELFF. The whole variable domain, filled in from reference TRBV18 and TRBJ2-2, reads NAGVMQNPRHLVRRRGQEARLRCSPMKGHSHVYWYRQLPEEGLKFMVYLQKENIIDESGMPKERFSAEFPKEGPSILRIQQVVRGDSAAYFCASSPPASGKVTGELFFGEGSRLTVL.

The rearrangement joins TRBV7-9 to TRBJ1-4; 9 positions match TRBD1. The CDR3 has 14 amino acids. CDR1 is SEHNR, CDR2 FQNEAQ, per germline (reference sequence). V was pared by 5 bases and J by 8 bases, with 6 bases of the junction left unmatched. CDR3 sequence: CASSPGDRDEKLFF. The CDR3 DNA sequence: TGTGCCAGCAGCCCCGGGGACAGGGACGAAAAACTGTTTTTT.

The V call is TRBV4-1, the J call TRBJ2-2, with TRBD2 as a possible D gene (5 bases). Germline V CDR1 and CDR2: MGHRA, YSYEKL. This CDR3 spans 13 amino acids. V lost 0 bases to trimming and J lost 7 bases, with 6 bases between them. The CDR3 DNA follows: TGCGCCAGCAGCCAAGAGGCGGGCGGGGAGCTGTTTTTT. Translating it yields CASSQEAGGELFF.

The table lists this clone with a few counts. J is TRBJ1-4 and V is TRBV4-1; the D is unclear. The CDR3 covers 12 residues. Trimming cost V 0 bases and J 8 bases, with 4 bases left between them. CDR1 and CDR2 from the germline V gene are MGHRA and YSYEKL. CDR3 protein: CASSQDLEKLFF. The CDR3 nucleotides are TGCGCCAGCAGCCAAGATCTGGAAAAACTGTTTTTT.

This chain's CDR3 is CASSLAGGDEYGYTF. DNA of the CDR3: TGTGCCAGCAGCTTAGCAGGGGGCGATGAGTATGGCTACACCTTC. The chain uses TRBV7-9 and TRBJ1-2; 7 nucleotides match TRBD1. The germline V gene has CDR1 SEHNR and CDR2 FQNEAQ (reference sequence). Trimming at V came to 0 bases and at J to 5 bases, leaving 6 bases not matched to a gene. CDR3 size: 15 residues.

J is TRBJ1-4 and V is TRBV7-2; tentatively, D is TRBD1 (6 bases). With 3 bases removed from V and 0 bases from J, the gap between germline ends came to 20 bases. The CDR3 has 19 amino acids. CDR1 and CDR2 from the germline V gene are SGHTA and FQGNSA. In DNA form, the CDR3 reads TGTGCCAGCAGCTTTAGGTTGCAGGGGAGAGGGGCAACTAATGAAAAACTGTTTTTT. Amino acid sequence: CASSFRLQGRGATNEKLFF.

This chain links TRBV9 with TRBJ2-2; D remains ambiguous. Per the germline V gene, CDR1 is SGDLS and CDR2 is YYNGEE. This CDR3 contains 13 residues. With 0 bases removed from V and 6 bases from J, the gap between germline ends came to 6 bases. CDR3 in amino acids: CASSVAVAGELFF. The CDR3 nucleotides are TGTGCCAGCAGCGTAGCGGTTGCCGGGGAGCTGTTTTTT.

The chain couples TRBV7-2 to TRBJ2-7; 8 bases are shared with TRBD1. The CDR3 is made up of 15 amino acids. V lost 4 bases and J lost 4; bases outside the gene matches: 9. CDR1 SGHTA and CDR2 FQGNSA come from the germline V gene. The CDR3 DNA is TGTGCCAGCAGCTACCCTGGACAGGGACATTACGAGCAGTACTTC. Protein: CASSYPGQGHYEQYF.

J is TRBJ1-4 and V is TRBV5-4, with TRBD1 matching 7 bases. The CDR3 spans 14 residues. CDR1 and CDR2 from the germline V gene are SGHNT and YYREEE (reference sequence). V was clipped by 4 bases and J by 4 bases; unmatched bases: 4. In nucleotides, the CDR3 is TGTGCCAGCAGCGGGGGACAGATTAATGAAAAACTGTTTTTT. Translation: CASSGGQINEKLFF.

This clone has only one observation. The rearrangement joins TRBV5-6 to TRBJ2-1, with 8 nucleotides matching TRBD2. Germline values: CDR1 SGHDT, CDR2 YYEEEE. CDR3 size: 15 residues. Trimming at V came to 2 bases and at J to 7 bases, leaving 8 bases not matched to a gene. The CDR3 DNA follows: TGTGCCAGCAGCTTTTGGCGGGAGGTGTGGAATGAGCAGTTCTTC. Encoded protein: CASSFWREVWNEQFF.